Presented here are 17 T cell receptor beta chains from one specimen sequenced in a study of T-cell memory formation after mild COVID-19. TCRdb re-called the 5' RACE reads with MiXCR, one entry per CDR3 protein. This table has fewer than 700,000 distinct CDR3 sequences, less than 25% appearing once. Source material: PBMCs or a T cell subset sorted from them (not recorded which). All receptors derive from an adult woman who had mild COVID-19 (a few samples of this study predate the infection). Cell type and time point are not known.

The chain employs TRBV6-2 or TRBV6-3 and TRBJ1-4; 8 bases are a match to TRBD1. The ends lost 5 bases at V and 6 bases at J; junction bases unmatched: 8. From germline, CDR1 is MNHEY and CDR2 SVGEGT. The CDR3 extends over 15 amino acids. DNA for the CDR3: TGTGCCAGCAGTCGATCCGGGACAGGTTATGAAAAACTGTTTTTT. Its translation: CASSRSGTGYEKLFF.

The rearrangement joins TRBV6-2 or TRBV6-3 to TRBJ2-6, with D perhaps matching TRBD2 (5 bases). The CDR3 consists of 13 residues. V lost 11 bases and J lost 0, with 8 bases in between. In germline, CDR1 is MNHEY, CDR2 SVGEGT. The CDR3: CAGGLSGANVLTF. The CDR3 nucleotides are TGTGCCGGAGGACTCTCTGGGGCCAACGTCCTGACTTTC.

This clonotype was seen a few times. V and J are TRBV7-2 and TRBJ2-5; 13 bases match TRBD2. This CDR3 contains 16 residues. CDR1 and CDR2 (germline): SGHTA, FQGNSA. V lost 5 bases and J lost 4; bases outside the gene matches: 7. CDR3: CASSRRTSGRGETQYF. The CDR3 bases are TGTGCCAGCAGCCGCCGGACTAGCGGGAGAGGAGAGACCCAGTACTTC.

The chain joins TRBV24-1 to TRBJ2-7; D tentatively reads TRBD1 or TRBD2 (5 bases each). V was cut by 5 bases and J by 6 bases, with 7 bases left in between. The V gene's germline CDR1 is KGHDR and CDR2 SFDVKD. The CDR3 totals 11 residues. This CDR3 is CATSVGGEQYF. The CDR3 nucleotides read TGTGCCACCAGTGTTGGGGGCGAGCAGTACTTC.

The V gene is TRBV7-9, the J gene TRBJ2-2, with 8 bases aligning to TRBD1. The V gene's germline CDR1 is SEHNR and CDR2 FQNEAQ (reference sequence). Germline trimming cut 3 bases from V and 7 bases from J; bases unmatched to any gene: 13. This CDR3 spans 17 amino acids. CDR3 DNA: TGTGCCAGCAGCTTCCTCGCCCGGACAGGGAGTCTCGGGGAGCTGTTTTTT. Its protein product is CASSFLARTGSLGELFF. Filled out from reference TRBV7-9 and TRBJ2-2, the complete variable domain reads DTGVSQNPRHKITKRGQNVTFRCDPISEHNRLYWYRQTLGQGPEFLTYFQNEAQLEKSRLLSDRFSAERPKGSFSTLEIQRTEQGDSAMYLCASSFLARTGSLGELFFGEGSRLTVL.

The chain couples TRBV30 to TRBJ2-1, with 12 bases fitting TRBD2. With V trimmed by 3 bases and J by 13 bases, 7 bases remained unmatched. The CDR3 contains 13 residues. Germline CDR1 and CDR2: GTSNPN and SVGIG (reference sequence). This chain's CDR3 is CAWRGASGRGQFF. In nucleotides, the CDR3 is TGTGCCTGGAGAGGGGCTAGCGGGAGGGGCCAGTTCTTC.

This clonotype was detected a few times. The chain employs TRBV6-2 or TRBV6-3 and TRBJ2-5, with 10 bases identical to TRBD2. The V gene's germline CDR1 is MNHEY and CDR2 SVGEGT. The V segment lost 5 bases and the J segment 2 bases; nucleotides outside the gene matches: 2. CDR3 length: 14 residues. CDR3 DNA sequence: TGTGCCAGCAGTAAACTAGCGGGGCAAGAGACCCAGTACTTC. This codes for CASSKLAGQETQYF.

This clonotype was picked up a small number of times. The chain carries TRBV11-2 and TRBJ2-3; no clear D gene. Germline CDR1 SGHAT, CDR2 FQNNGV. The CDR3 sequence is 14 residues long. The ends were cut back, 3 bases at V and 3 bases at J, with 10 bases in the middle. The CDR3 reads CASSLERWTDTQYF. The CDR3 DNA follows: TGTGCCAGCAGCTTGGAGAGGTGGACAGATACGCAGTATTTT.

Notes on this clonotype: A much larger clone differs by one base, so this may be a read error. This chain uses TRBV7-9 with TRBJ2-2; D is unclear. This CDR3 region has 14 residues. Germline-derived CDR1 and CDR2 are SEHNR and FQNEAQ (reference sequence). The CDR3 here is CARSLGRNTGELFF. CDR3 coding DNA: TGTGCCAGAAGCTTAGGCCGGAACACCGGGGAGCTGTTTTTT.

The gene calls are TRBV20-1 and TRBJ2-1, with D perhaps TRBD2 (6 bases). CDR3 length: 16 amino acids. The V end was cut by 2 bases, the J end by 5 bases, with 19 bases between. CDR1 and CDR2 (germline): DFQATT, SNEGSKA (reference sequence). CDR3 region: CSARIPGLTHNNEQFF. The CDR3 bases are TGCAGTGCTAGAATACCGGGACTTACACATAACAATGAGCAGTTCTTC.

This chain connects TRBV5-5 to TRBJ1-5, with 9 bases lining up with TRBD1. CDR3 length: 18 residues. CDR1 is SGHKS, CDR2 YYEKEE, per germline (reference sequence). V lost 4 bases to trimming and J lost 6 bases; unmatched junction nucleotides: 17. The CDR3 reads CASSLTVLDRGGRQPQHF. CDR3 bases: TGTGCCAGCAGCCTCACAGTTTTGGACAGGGGAGGCCGTCAGCCCCAGCATTTT.

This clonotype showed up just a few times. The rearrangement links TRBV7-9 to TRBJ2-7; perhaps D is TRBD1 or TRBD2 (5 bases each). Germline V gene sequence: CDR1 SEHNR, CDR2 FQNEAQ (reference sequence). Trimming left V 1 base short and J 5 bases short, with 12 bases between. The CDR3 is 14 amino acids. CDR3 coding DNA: TGTGCCAGCAGCTTAGGGGGGAGATCTAACGAGCAGTACTTC. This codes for CASSLGGRSNEQYF.

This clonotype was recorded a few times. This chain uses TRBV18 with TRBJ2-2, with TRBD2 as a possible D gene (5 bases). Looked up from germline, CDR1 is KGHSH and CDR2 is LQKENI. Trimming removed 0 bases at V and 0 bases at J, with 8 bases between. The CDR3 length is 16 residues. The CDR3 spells CASSPPGITNTGELFF. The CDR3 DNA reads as TGTGCCAGCTCACCACCCGGGATAACGAACACCGGGGAGCTGTTTTTT. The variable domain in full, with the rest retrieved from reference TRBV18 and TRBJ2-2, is NAGVMQNPRHLVRRRGQEARLRCSPMKGHSHVYWYRQLPEEGLKFMVYLQKENIIDESGMPKERFSAEFPKEGPSILRIQQVVRGDSAAYFCASSPPGITNTGELFFGEGSRLTVL.

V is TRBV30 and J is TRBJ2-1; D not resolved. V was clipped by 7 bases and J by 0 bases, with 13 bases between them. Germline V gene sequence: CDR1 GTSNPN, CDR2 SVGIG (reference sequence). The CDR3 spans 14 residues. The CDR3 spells CASSRTLSYNEQFF. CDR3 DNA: TGTGCCTCCAGTAGGACGCTCTCCTACAATGAGCAGTTCTTC. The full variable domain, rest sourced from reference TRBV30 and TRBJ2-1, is SQTIHQWPATLVQPVGSPLSLECTVEGTSNPNLYWYRQAAGRGLQLLFYSVGIGQISSEVPQNLSASRPQDRQFILSSKKLLLSDSGFYLCASSRTLSYNEQFFGPGTRLTVL.

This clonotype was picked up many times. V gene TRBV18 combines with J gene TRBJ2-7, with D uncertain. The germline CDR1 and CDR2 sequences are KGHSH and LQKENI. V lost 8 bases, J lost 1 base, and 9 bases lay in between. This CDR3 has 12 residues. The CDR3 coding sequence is TGTGCCAGCAGCCCTAGTTCCTACGAGCAGTACTTC. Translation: CASSPSSYEQYF.

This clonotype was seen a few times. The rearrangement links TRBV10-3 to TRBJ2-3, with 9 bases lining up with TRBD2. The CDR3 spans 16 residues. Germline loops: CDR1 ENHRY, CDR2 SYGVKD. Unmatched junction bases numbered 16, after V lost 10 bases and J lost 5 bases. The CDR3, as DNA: TGTGCCACGGGGGCCCTTAGCGGGAGTGGAGAAGATACGCAGTATTTT. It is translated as CATGALSGSGEDTQYF.

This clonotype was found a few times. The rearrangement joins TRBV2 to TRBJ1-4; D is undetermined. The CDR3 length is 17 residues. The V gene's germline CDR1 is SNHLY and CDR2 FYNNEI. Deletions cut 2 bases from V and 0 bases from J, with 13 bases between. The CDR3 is CASSETGRIATNEKLFF. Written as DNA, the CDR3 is TGTGCCAGCAGTGAAACGGGCAGGATCGCAACTAATGAAAAACTGTTTTTT.